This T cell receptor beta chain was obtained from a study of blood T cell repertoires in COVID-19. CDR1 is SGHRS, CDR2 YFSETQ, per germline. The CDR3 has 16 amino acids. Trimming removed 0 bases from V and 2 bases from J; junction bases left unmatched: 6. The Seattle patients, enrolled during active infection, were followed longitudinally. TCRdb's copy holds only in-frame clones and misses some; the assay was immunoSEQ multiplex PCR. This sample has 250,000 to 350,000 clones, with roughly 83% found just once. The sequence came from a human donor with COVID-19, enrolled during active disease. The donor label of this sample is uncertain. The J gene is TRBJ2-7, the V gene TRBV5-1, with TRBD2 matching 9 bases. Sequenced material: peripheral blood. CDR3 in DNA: TGCGCCAGCAGCTTGGTGGTCGCGGGAGGGCCCTACGAGCAGTACTTC. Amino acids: CASSLVVAGGPYEQYF.